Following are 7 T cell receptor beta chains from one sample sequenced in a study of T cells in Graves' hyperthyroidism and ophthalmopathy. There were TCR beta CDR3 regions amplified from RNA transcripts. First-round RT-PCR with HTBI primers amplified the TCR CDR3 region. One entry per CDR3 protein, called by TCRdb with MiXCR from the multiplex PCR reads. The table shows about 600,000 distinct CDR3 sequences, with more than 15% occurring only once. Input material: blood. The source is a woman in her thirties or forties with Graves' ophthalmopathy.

In nucleotides, the CDR3 is TGTGCCAGCAGACCCCCGACCGACAGTAGCAATCAGCCCCAGCATTTT. Translation: CASRPPTDSSNQPQHF. This chain uses TRBV28 with TRBJ1-5, with a possible D match to TRBD1 (5 bases). The germline V gene has CDR1 MDHEN and CDR2 SYDVKM. Trimming cost V 6 bases and J 0 bases, with 15 bases left between them. This CDR3 region has 16 residues.

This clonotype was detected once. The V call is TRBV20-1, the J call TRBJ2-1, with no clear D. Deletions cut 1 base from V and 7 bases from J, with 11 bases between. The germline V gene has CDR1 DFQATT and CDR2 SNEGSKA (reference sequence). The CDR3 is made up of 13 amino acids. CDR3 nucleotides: TGCAGTGCTAGAGGTCCCAAAGGGAATGAGCAGTTCTTC. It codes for CSARGPKGNEQFF.

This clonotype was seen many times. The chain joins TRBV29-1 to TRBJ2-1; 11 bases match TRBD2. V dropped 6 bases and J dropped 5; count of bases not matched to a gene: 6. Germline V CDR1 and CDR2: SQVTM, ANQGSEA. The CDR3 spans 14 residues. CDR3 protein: CSVSTSGTNNEQFF. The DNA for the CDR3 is TGCAGCGTGTCGACTAGCGGGACTAACAATGAGCAGTTCTTC.

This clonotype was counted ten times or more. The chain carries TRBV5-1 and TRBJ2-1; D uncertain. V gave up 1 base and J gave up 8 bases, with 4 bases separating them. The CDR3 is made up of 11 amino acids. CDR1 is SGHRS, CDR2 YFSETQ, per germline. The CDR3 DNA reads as TGCGCCAGCAGCTTGCACCATGAGCAGTTCTTC. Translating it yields CASSLHHEQFF. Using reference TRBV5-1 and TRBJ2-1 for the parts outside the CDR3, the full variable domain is KAGVTQTPRYLIKTRGQQVTLSCSPISGHRSVSWYQQTPGQGLQFLFEYFSETQRNKGNFPGRFSGRQFSNSRSEMNVSTLELGDSALYLCASSLHHEQFFGPGTRLTVL.

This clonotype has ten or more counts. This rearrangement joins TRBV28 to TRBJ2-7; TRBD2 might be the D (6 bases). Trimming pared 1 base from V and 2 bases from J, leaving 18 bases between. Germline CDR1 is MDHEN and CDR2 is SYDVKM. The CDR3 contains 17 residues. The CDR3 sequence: CASSLFPRLDGPYEQYF. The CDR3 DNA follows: TGTGCCAGCAGTTTATTCCCACGACTAGATGGGCCCTACGAGCAGTACTTC.

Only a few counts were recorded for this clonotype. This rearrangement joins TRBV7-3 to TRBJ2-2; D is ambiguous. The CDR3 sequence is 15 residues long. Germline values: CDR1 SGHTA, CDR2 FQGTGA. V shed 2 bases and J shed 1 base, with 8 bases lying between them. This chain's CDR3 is CASSLFGENTGELFF. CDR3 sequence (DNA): TGTGCCAGCAGCTTATTTGGGGAGAACACCGGGGAGCTGTTTTTT.

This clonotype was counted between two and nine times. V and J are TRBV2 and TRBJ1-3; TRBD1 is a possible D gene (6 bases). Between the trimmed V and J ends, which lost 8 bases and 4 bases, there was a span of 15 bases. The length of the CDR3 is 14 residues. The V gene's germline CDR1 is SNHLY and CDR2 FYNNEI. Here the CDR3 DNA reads TGTGCCAGCCGTACCAGGGGCTCAGGAAACACCATATATTTT. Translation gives CASRTRGSGNTIYF. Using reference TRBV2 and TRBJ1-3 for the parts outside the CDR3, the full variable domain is EPEVTQTPSHQVTQMGQEVILRCVPISNHLYFYWYRQILGQKVEFLVSFYNNEISEKSEIFDDQFSVERPDGSNFTLKIRSTKLEDSAMYFCASRTRGSGNTIYFGEGSWLTVV.